This record looks at one T cell receptor (beta chain) sequence and its context. This specimen belongs to a study of CD8 T cells in Susac syndrome. V lost 2 bases to trimming and J lost 5 bases, with 5 bases between them. Germline loops: CDR1 SGHRS, CDR2 YFSETQ. This CDR3 region has 11 residues. The multiple sclerosis controls were treatment-naive patients with relapsing-remitting disease that was stable or active. Negative isolation was used for CD8+ and CD4+ T cells and FACS enrichment for TEMRA cells. cDNA came from about 0.5 to 1 ug RNA primed by random hexamers. By means of immunoSEQ multiplex PCR, TCR beta CDR3 spanning 54 Vbeta and 13 Jbeta underwent amplification. From the immunoSEQ multiplex PCR reads, TCRdb called clonotypes with MiXCR, one entry per CDR3 protein. The sample yields around 120,000 distinct CDR3 sequences, 90% to 95% seen once.

The sequencing sample was made of CD4+ T cells from PBMCs. The genes are TRBV5-1 and TRBJ2-7; D is unclear. The sequence was obtained from a human donor with multiple sclerosis. CDR3 amino acids: CASSLGHEQYF. CDR3 sequence (DNA): TGCGCCAGCAGCTTAGGGCACGAGCAGTACTTC.